This is a list of T cell receptor beta chains from one sample in a study of naive and memory T cell subsets. TCRdb reprocessed the UMI-ligation and nested PCR reads via MiXCR and lists one record per CDR3 protein. The table has 120,000 to 150,000 distinct CDR3 sequences, about 15% seen once; the top ten hold 0.14%. Sequencing was done on a sample of naive CD4+ T cells from blood. All receptors derive from a human donor in good health. The CDR3 runs from the conserved cysteine through the conserved F or W.

v_gene: TRBV4-1
CDR3aa: CASSKPPGSGTGELFF

v_gene: TRBV25-1
CDR3aa: CASSEFRIQETQYF

v_gene: TRBV5-5
CDR3aa: CASSLAPRQGRGETQYF

v_gene: TRBV4-2
CDR3aa: CASSRRDRGPQNPVEKLFF

v_gene: TRBV11-2
CDR3aa: CASSPPGLVSYNEQFF

v_gene: TRBV20-1
CDR3aa: CSADSSGKSYNEQFF

v_gene: TRBV5-1
CDR3aa: CASSPGTDEQFF

v_gene: TRBV7-2
CDR3aa: CASNRGAYEQYF

v_gene: TRBV29-1
CDR3aa: CSATSDPYNEQFF

v_gene: TRBV24-1
CDR3aa: CATGLSNTGELFF

v_gene: TRBV27
CDR3aa: CASSLFGGINEKLFF

v_gene: TRBV15
CDR3aa: CATGGTESVDTQYF

v_gene: TRBV24-1
CDR3aa: CATSDWRGDRVLNEQFF

v_gene: TRBV29-1
CDR3aa: CSAKLAGGPGETQYF

v_gene: TRBV19
CDR3aa: CASSPRALGTSGRHTQYF

v_gene: TRBV28
CDR3aa: CASSSHTGTSGAYEQYF

v_gene: TRBV30
CDR3aa: CAWTPGLAGVNEQFF

v_gene: TRBV6-2/TRBV6-3
CDR3aa: CASSYSSGRRRSTGELFF

v_gene: TRBV12-3/TRBV12-4
CDR3aa: CASSFGAANTEAFF

v_gene: TRBV6-2/TRBV6-3
CDR3aa: CASSLPPRGGVDTQYF

v_gene: TRBV29-1
CDR3aa: CSVAGDRRRDTQYF

v_gene: TRBV28
CDR3aa: CASSLMGTGGSYEQYF

v_gene: TRBV5-4
CDR3aa: CASNSGANVLTF

v_gene: TRBV7-8
CDR3aa: CASSLTVNSPLHF

v_gene: TRBV4-1
CDR3aa: CASSRTSGTNFNEQFF

v_gene: TRBV20-1
CDR3aa: CSAPLAGQQETQYF

v_gene: TRBV6-5
CDR3aa: CASSYSPRVQPQHF

v_gene: TRBV7-8
CDR3aa: CASSLVRNTEAFF

v_gene: TRBV10-3
CDR3aa: CAITGIRGVSYNEQFF